Presented here are 8 T cell receptor beta chains from one specimen sequenced in a study of T cell responses to AZD1222 COVID-19 vaccine. Profiling relied on immunoSEQ multiplex PCR, and the TCRdb table lists in-frame clones only, not all of them. The table records 150,000 or so clones, approximately 90% of them present only once. The sequencing here drew on peripheral blood, taken 28 days after the second AZD1222 dose. The receptor source for this set is an adult who received the AZD1222 COVID-19 vaccine.

This chain links TRBV2 with TRBJ1-4; TRBD1 aligns across 11 bases. Germline CDR1 SNHLY, CDR2 FYNNEI. The CDR3 has 16 residues. The V gene end was trimmed by 8 bases and the J gene end by 6 bases; junction bases not matched to a gene: 11. This chain's CDR3 is CASSYGTGGRDEKLFF. For the CDR3, the DNA is TGTGCCAGCTCGTACGGGACAGGGGGTCGGGATGAAAAACTGTTTTTT.

The chain combines TRBV6-5 with TRBJ2-7; TRBD1 agrees at 8 bases. V gave up 5 bases and J gave up 0 bases; unmatched junction bases: 3. Germline V lookup: CDR1 MNHEY, CDR2 SVGAGI. The CDR3 consists of 14 residues. The CDR3 bases are TGTGCCAGCAGTCGGGACAGGACCTCCTACGAGCAGTACTTC. This sequence encodes CASSRDRTSYEQYF.

The chain joins TRBV6-1 to TRBJ1-6; D is undetermined. V was cut by 4 bases and J by 9 bases, with 19 bases left in between. CDR1 MNHNS and CDR2 SASEGT come from the germline V gene. CDR3 length: 16 residues. CDR3 bases: TGTGCCAGCAGTGGTACTAAGGGTTTGGTAGGTTCACCCCTCCACTTT. Encoded protein: CASSGTKGLVGSPLHF.

The chain couples TRBV30 to TRBJ1-2, with D hard to call. CDR3 length equals 12 residues. Per the germline V gene, CDR1 is GTSNPN and CDR2 is SVGIG (reference sequence). Trimming shortened V by 4 bases and J by 4 bases, and 10 bases separated the two germline ends. CDR3: CAWTFGGYGYTF. Here the CDR3 DNA reads TGTGCCTGGACATTCGGTGGCTATGGCTACACCTTC.

This chain links TRBV30 with TRBJ1-6; a weak D match, TRBD1 (6 bases). Trimming left V 3 bases short and J 8 bases short, with 17 bases between. Germline V gene lookup returns CDR1 GTSNPN and CDR2 SVGIG (reference sequence). CDR3 length: 15 residues. CDR3 region: CAWSALLRGDSPLHF. The DNA of the CDR3 is TGTGCCTGGAGCGCCTTACTCAGGGGCGATTCACCCCTCCACTTT.

The rearrangement joins TRBV19 to TRBJ1-1; no firm D call. CDR3 size: 13 residues. Per germline, CDR1 LNHDA and CDR2 SQIVND (reference sequence). The germline V and J ends were trimmed by 6 bases and 11 bases, with 19 bases remaining between them. For the CDR3, the DNA is TGTGCCAGTAGAGAGGGAGTCGAGGAAGGGGCTTTCTTT. It codes for CASREGVEEGAFF.

This clone was observed a handful of times. This chain links TRBV6-6 with TRBJ1-1; D is perhaps TRBD1 (6 bases). V was pared by 5 bases and J by 9 bases, with 13 bases between. CDR1 is MNHNY, CDR2 SVGAGI, per germline (reference sequence). This CDR3 region has 12 residues. This chain's CDR3 is CASSPQGFKAFF. CDR3 DNA: TGTGCCAGCAGTCCCCAGGGGTTCAAAGCTTTCTTT.

CDR3 sequence reads: CASSYVSEAFF. In DNA form, the CDR3 reads TGTGCCAGCAGCTATGTGAGTGAAGCTTTCTTT. The genes are TRBV11-1 and TRBJ1-1; D not certain. The CDR3 extends over 11 amino acids. Germline V gene sequence: CDR1 SGHAT, CDR2 FQDESV (reference sequence). V lost 4 bases, J lost 7 bases, and 7 bases lay in between.